This T cell receptor beta chain was identified in a study of identical twins listed by TCRdb under 2016. For context, the study as a whole: To test whether fetal clonotypes persist, this study deep-sequenced TCR alpha and beta repertoires from monozygotic twins, from unrelated adults of various ages, and from cord blood. To rule out contamination, the twin experiments were replicated at different times with different library preparation protocols.

Spanning cysteine to phenylalanine, the CDR3 consists of 11 amino acids. Of the read, only the CDR3 DNA is kept; its 33 bases are in frame from base 1. For CDR1 and CDR2, the germline V gene (reference sequence) lists GTSNPN and SVGIG. The V and J ends are trimmed by 5 bases and 0 bases, leaving 2 bases between them. All donors were healthy Caucasians. The twin cohort comprised three pairs of female monozygotic twins, all aged about 18 to 29 years. CD4+ and CD8+ T cell populations were isolated with positive isolation kits from Invitrogen. Study-level results and caveats: Because the same donors could not be followed over many years, the conclusions depended on cross-sectional statistical analysis. Recombination models systematically underestimated out-of-frame TCR alpha sharing in monozygotic twins but agreed with sharing between unrelated individuals. Invariant T cells such as MAIT and iNKT could partly confound zero-insertion analyses, although diverse VJ usage argued against such confounding for most clonotypes. A weaker excess of twin sharing was found in beta out-of-frame sequences because the signal-to-noise ratio was lowered by fewer shared sequences. Abundant cord blood beta clonotypes carried fewer insertions; young adult naive repertoires showed a weaker similar trend, while memory repertoires showed none. Out-of-frame TCR alpha sequences shared between twins showed an excess of low generation-probability sequences compared with coincidental sharing between unrelated individuals.

Only a few counts were recorded for this clonotype. The specificity of this receptor is unknown. No qualities accompany the bases; no much larger clone lies one base away. The protocol used for the library was 5' RACE. The data were produced on an Illumina HiSeq 2000. Template switching introduced a universal primer binding site; the final cDNA contained a unique molecular identifier, enabling accurate counting of TCR cDNA molecules. Specific primers in the conserved constant-segment region were used to synthesize first-strand cDNA for the TCR alpha and beta chains. Each cDNA library was double barcoded, with a SMART-Mk sample barcode plus Illumina barcodes, to control for contamination. TruSeq adapter sequences and Illumina sample barcodes were added in two successive PCR steps. TCR alpha and beta cDNA libraries were sequenced on the Illumina HiSeq platform with custom primers. Concerning the study's data processing: MiGEC processed the raw reads to extract unique molecular identifiers, while MiXCR was used to determine the CDR3 positions. Recombination models were inferred per individual with the repgenHMM and IGoR tools using an EM algorithm. The analysis of shared clonotypes was done with the tcR package in R, with sharing normalized by the product of cloneset sizes. To study raw recombination free of thymic and clonal selection effects, out-of-frame nonproductive sequences were analyzed. In TCRdb, the public reads were trimmed at Q25 with fastp and aligned with MiXCR, with productive beta chains retained. Rows matching on CDR3 protein sequence are summarized as one entry with the most common DNA and genes. It is TCRdb's table, rather than the study itself, that gives the V and J calls and clone size. Here the sample has approximately 300,000 distinct CDR3 sequences; less than 9.5% occur a single time. 7% to 8.5% of the sample comes from the top ten.

The data also belong to a second study, concerning yellow fever vaccine responses in identical twins. Drawing on the second study: The authors reported that the T cell response to vaccination in identical twins appeared partly convergent and partly personalized. In the study, vaccine-responding T cell clones were precisely tracked in identical twins.

Rearrangement joined TRBV30 to TRBJ1-5; no D gene can be assigned with confidence. The sample consisted of CD8+ T cells sorted from blood. The receptor was derived from a woman between 18 and 29 years old in good health. The CDR3 protein is CAWGSNQPQHF. The bases read TGTGCCTGGGGTAGCAATCAGCCCCAGCATTTT.